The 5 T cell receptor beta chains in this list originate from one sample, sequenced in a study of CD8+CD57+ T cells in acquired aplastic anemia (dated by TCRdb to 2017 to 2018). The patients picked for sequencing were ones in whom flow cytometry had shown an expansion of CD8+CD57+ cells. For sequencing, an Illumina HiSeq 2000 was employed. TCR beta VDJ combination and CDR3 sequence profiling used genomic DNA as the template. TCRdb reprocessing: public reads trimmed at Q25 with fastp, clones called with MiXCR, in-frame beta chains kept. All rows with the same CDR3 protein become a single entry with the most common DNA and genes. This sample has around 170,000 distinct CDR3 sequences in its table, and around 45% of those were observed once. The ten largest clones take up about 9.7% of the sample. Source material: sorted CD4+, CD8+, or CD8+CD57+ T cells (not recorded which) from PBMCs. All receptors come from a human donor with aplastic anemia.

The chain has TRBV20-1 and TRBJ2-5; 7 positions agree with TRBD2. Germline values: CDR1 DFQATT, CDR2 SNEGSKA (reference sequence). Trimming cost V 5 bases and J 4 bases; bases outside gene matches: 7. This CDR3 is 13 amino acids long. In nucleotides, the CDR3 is TGCAGTGCTTCCCGACTAGCATCAGAGACCCAGTACTTC. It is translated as CSASRLASETQYF.

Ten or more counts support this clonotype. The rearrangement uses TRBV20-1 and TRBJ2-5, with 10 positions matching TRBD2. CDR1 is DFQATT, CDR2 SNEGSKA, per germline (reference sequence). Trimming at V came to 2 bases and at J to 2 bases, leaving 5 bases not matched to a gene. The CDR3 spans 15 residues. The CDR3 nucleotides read TGCAGTGCTAGATCGCCTAGCGGGGGTCAAGAGACCCAGTACTTC. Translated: CSARSPSGGQETQYF.

CDR3 sequence: CASGYDRVIHSNQPQHF. The CDR3 DNA is TGTGCTAGTGGATATGACAGGGTTATTCATAGCAATCAGCCCCAGCATTTT. The rearrangement joins TRBV12-5 to TRBJ1-5; 7 positions match TRBD1. The V and J ends lost 6 bases and 0 bases, in that order; junction bases with no gene match: 11. From germline, CDR1 is LGHNT and CDR2 FRNRAP. The CDR3 is 17 residues long.

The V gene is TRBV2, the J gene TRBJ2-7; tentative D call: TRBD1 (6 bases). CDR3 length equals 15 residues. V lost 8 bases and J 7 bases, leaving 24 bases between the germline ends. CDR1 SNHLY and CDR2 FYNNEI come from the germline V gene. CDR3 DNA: TGTGCCAGCTCCAGGACAGTGGCCACTCTGTGGGAGCAGTACTTC. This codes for CASSRTVATLWEQYF.

The CDR3 reads CASSEGYYGYTF. CDR3 nucleotide sequence: TGCGCCAGCAGTGAGGGGTACTATGGCTACACCTTC. The chain has TRBV10-2 and TRBJ1-2, with D hard to call. Germline V CDR1 and CDR2: WSHSY, SAAADI. Trimming took 2 bases from V and 3 from J, leaving 4 bases between them. The CDR3 extends over 12 amino acids.